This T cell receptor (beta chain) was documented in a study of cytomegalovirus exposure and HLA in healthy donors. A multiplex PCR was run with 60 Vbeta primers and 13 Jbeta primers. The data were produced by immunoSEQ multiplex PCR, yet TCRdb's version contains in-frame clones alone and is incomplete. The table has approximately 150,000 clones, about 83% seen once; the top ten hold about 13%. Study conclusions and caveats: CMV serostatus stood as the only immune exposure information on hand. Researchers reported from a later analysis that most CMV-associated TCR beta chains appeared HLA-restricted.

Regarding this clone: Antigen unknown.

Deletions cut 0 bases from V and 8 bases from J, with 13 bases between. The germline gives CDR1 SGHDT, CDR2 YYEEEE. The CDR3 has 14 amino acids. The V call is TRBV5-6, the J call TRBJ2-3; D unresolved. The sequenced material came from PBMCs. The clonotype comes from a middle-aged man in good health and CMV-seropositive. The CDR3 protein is CASSLGDSSATQYF. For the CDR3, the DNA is TGTGCCAGCAGCTTGGGAGATTCCAGCGCTACGCAGTATTTT.